This T cell receptor beta chain was recorded in a study of blood T cell repertoires in COVID-19. Donors in Cohort 3 who had recovered were those with two negative PCRs, healthcare professional clearance, or resolution of their symptoms. TCRdb keeps only in-frame clones here, not all; method: immunoSEQ multiplex PCR. This table holds 110,000 to 150,000 clones, approximately 80% found once. CDR3 length: 13 residues. V was clipped by 6 bases and J by 4 bases; unmatched bases: 5. Germline V gene lookup returns CDR1 LNHDA and CDR2 SQIVND (reference sequence). The chain joins TRBV19 to TRBJ1-2, with 7 bases that match TRBD1. The TCR was taken from a woman between 35 and 50 years old who had recovered from COVID-19. Sequencing was carried out using PBMCs or T cells enriched from blood (not recorded which). CDR3 amino acids: CASSRDSPYGYTF. Written as DNA, the CDR3 is TGTGCCAGTAGCCGGGACAGTCCCTATGGCTACACCTTC.